Here is one T cell receptor (beta chain) with its context. Its antigen is currently unknown. This specimen belongs to a study of T cell repertoires in cytomegalovirus infection. MiXCR was run by TCRdb on the reads, yielding one entry per CDR3 protein. The sample lists about 770,000 distinct CDR3 sequences, approximately 32% occurring once. V lost 5 bases, J lost 4 bases, and 9 bases stayed unmatched. The CDR3 sequence is 16 residues long. V and J are TRBV12-3 or TRBV12-4 and TRBJ2-1; TRBD2 matches at 9 bases. Source: cultured CD8+ T cells from PBMCs, taken from culture after CMV antigen stimulation. This receptor was obtained from a human donor in good health (CMV status not recorded). Some clones in this sample may be carry-over from other donors' samples. The CDR3 coding sequence is TGTGCCAGCAGTCCCCGCGGGGGGGCCGGGTACAATGAGCAGTTCTTC. Amino acids: CASSPRGGAGYNEQFF.